This T cell receptor (beta chain) appears in the sequencing data of a study of cytomegalovirus exposure and HLA in healthy donors. Findings of the study overall: Sequencing depth across donors, presence/absence analyses assumed, was roughly uniform.

The V gene's germline CDR1 is SEHNR and CDR2 FQNEAQ (reference sequence). V was pared by 1 base and J by 5 bases, with 11 bases between. This CDR3 is 14 amino acids long. PCR used 60 Vbeta primers and 13 Jbeta primers. The repertoire was sequenced with immunoSEQ multiplex PCR; TCRdb's copy has only in-frame clones and lacks some. The table lists approximately 140,000 clones, 75% to 90% of them singletons. This clone was recorded once. The target antigen is unknown. What was sequenced was PBMCs. The sequence came from a woman between 40 and 55 years old in good health and CMV-seronegative. This chain links TRBV7-9 with TRBJ1-1, with D perhaps TRBD1 (5 bases). The CDR3: CASSLEGQGTEAFF. The CDR3 DNA is TGTGCCAGCAGCTTAGAGGGGCAGGGTACTGAAGCTTTCTTT.